The present T cell receptor (beta chain) was sequenced within a study of OX40 agonist ivuxolimab in advanced cancers. Study-wide background: The patients received agonistic anti-OX40 (CD134) antibody ivuxolimab. All patients had ivuxolimab intravenously every 2 weeks at 0.01 to 10 mg/kg. Partial responses were achieved by three patients, one with hepatocellular carcinoma and two with cutaneous melanoma. Overall study findings and caveats: Low clonal expansion, among the lowest seen, marked partial responders at 0.1-3.0 mg/kg.

Points on this clone: Its target is unknown.

The protocol was immunoSEQ multiplex PCR, while the TCRdb copy is restricted to in-frame clones and leaves out a portion. The sample holds around 58,000 clones, around 89% seen once. The specimen was CD4+ or CD8+ T cells sorted from blood, collected in a trial of the OX40 agonist ivuxolimab. The TCR sequence derives from an adult with an advanced solid tumor such as melanoma, head and neck, liver or kidney cancer.

CDR3 residues: CSVLFQGNHEQYF. CDR3 nucleotides: TGCAGCGTCCTATTCCAGGGGAACCACGAGCAGTACTTC. The chain employs TRBV29-1 and TRBJ2-7, with D maybe TRBD1 (6 bases). The germline V gene encodes CDR1 SQVTM and CDR2 ANQGSEA. V was cut by 6 bases and J by 5 bases, with 17 bases left in between. The CDR3 spans 13 residues.